This T cell receptor (beta chain) was obtained from a study of T-cell memory formation after mild COVID-19 (dated by TCRdb to the early 2020s). Background on the whole study: Most TCR sequence clusters were specific to one of the two donors. In a couple of donors, T-cell clones that expanded and contracted after mild COVID-19 were followed by sequencing TCRalpha and TCRbeta repertoires longitudinally. The cohort was made up of two young adult volunteers, one female and one male, who were previously healthy. Study-wide conclusions, independent of this receptor: The second-wave clones that peaked on day 37 were not confirmed to be SARS-CoV-2 specific. The study covered only a couple of mild cases, and larger cohorts including severe cases with pre-infection samples were considered necessary. Some responding clones were found in pre-infection memory, which suggests that pre-existing cross-reactive memory T cells took part in the SARS-CoV-2 response. Contracting CD4+ clones turned up mainly in the CM and EM memory subsets, whereas EMRA was where CD8+ clones were enriched. Clones contracting from day 15 to 85 had balanced CD4/CD8 phenotypes, while a second wave expanding from day 15 to 37 was biased towards CD4+.

TCRdb names Illumina NovaSeq 6000 as the instrument used. TCRalpha and TCRbeta cDNA libraries were built by 5'RACE with constant-segment primers, adding sample barcodes and unique molecular identifiers. Trizol reagent was used to extract RNA from every sample. Library amplification was performed in two PCR steps, and a second sample barcode and Illumina TruSeq adapters were introduced in the second step. The libraries were sequenced on an Illumina NovaSeq using 2 x 150 bp paired-end reads. In the original analysis: Reads were demultiplexed and collapsed into UMI-guided consensus sequences with migec v1.2.7. Using mixcr v2.1.11, the UMI consensuses were aligned to TRA and TRB V and J templates and assembled into clonotypes. Expanded or contracted clonotypes were those called significant by both edgeR and NoisET, with noise models trained on biological replicates. For edgeR calls, the cutoffs were a false discovery rate-adjusted p below 0.01 and a log2 fold-change threshold of 1. As an exploratory analysis of dynamics, max-normalized trajectories of the 1000 most abundant clonotypes were examined with PCA combined with hierarchical clustering. Each responding clone was given a CD4 or CD8 phenotype based on the CD4+ and CD8+ repertoires, which had been sequenced separately. Starting from the raw public reads, TCRdb applied fastp trimming at Q25, assembled clones with MiXCR and retained in-frame beta chains. Here each entry gathers all rows of one CDR3 protein and keeps the most common genes and DNA. The V and J calls come from TCRdb's annotation, not from the publication. This sample gives fewer than 650,000 distinct CDR3 sequences in total; approximately 15% of them show up just once. 8.1% of the sample comes from the top ten.

On this clonotype itself: Its antigen has not been determined. Nothing much larger sits one base from this clone, and base qualities are not available.

Ficoll-Paque density gradient centrifugation was the method used to isolate PBMCs. The CDR3 runs 14 amino acids, cysteine and phenylalanine included. The sequence is cut down to CDR3 DNA, 42 bases in frame from base 1. At the junction V is shortened by 1 base and J by 6 bases; bases outside the gene matches: 3. Per the germline V gene, MNHEY is the CDR1 and SVGAGI is the CDR2. This sequence uses TRBV6-5 and TRBJ2-3; 8 bases in the middle match TRBD2. Sequences were obtained from PBMCs or a T cell subset sorted from them (not recorded which). This TCR came from an adult woman who had mild COVID-19 (a few samples of this study predate the infection). The sample titles of this study are shuffled in the database, so cell type and time point are left out; the donor was told from shared clones. The nucleotides are TGTGCCAGCAGTTACTTTCGCGGGAGGGATACGCAGTATTTT. Protein translation: CASSYFRGRDTQYF.